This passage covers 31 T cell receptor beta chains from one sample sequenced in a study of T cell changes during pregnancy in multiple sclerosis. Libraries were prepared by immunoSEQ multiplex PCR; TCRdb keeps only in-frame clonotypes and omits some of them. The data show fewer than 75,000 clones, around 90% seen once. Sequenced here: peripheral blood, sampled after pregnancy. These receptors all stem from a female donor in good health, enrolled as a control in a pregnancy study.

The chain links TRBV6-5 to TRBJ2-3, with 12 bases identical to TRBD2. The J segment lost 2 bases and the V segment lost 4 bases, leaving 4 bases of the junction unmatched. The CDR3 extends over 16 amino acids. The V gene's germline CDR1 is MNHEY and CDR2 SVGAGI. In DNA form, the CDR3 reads TGTGCCAGCAGTTCCTGGACTAGCGGGGACACAGATACGCAGTATTTT. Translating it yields CASSSWTSGDTDTQYF.

The CDR3 coding sequence is TGTGCCAGCTCTTCCCCCCGGGCCGGGGGGTCCTACAATGAGCAGTTCTTC. Translated: CASSSPRAGGSYNEQFF. This chain joins TRBV18 and TRBJ2-1; 7 nucleotides agree with TRBD2. The CDR3 extends over 17 amino acids. The V and J ends lost 6 bases and 1 base, in that order; junction bases with no gene match: 12. CDR1 is KGHSH, CDR2 LQKENI, per germline.

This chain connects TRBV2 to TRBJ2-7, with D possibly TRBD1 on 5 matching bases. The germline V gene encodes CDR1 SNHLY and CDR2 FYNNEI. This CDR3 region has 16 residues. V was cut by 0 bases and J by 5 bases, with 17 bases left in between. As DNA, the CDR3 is TGTGCCAGCAGTGAAGCGCCAGGCAGGGTAAAGGACGAGCAGTACTTC. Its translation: CASSEAPGRVKDEQYF.

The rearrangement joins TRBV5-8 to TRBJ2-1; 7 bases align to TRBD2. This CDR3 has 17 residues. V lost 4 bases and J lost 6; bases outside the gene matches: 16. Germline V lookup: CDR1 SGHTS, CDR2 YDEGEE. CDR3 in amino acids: CASSVWLAASGGNEQFF. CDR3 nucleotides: TGTGCCAGCAGCGTCTGGCTAGCAGCATCGGGGGGCAATGAGCAGTTCTTC.

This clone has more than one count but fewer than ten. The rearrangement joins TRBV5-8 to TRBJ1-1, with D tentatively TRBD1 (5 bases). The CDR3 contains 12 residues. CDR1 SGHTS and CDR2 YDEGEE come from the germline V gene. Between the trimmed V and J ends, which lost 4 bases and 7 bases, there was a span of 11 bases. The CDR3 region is CASSLTGFEAFF. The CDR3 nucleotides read TGTGCCAGCAGCCTTACAGGTTTTGAAGCTTTCTTT. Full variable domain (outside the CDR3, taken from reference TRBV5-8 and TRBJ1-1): EAGVTQSPTHLIKTRGQQATLRCSPISGHTSVYWYQQALGLGLQFLLWYDEGEERNRGNFPPRFSGRQFPNYSSELNVNALELEDSALYLCASSLTGFEAFFGQGTRLTVV.

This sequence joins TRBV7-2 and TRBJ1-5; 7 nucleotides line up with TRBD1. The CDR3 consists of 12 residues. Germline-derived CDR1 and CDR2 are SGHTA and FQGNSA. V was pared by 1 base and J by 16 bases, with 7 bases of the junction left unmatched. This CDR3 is CASSLEQGHFHF. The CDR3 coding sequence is TGTGCCAGCAGCTTAGAACAGGGGCATTTCCATTTT.

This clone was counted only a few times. CDR3 sequence reads: CASSQDTAGEQFF. CDR3 nucleotides: TGTGCCAGCAGCCAAGATACAGCGGGTGAGCAGTTCTTC. The chain carries TRBV4-2 and TRBJ2-1; maybe TRBD2 (6 bases). The CDR3 sequence is 13 residues long. Deletions cut 0 bases from V and 9 bases from J, with 9 bases between. The germline CDR1 and CDR2 sequences are LGHNA and YNFKEQ.

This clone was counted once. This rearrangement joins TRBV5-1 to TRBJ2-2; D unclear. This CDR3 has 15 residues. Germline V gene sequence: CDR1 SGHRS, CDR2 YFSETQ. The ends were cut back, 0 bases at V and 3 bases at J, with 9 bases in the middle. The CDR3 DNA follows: TGCGCCAGCAGCTTGGTGAGTCCGGACACCGGGGAGCTGTTTTTT. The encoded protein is CASSLVSPDTGELFF.

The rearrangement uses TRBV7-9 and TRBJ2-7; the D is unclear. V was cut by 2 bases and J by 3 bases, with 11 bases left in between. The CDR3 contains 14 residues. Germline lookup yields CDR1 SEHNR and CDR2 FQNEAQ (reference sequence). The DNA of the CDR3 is TGTGCCAGCAGCTTAAGCGTTAGCTACTACGAGCAGTACTTC. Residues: CASSLSVSYYEQYF.

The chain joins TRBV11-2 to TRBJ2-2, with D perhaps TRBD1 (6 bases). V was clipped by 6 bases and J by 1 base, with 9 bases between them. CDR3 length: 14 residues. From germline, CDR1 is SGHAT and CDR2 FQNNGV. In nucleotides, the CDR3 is TGTGCCAGCAGTCCACAGGGGAACACCGGGGAGCTGTTTTTT. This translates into CASSPQGNTGELFF.

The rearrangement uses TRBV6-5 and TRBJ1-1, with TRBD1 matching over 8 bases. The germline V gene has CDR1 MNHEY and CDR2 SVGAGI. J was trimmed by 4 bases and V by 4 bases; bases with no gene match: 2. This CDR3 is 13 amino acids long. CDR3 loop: CASSLQGGTEAFF. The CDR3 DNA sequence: TGTGCCAGCAGTTTACAGGGGGGCACTGAAGCTTTCTTT.

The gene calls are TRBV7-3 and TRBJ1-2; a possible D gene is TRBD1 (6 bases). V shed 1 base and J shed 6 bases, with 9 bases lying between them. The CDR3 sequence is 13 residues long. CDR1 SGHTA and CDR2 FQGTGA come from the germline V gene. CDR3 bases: TGTGCCAGCAGCTTAAGGGGGCTCGATGGCTACACCTTC. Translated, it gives CASSLRGLDGYTF. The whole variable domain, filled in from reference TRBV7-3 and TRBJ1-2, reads GAGVSQTPSNKVTEKGKYVELRCDPISGHTALYWYRQSLGQGPEFLIYFQGTGAADDSGLPNDRFFAVRPEGSVSTLKIQRTERGDSAVYLCASSLRGLDGYTFGSGTRLTVV.

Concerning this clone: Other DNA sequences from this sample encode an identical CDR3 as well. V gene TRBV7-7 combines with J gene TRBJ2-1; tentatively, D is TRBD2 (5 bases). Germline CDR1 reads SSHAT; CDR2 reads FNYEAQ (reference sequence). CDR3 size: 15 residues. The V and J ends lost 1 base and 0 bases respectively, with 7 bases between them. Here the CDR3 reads CASSLDSGSYNEQFF. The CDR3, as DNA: TGTGCCAGCAGCTTAGACAGCGGCTCCTACAATGAGCAGTTCTTC. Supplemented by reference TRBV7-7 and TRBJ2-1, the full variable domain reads GAGVSQSPRYKVTKRGQDVTLRCDPISSHATLYWYQQALGQGPEFLTYFNYEAQPDKSGLPSDRFSAERPEGSISTLTIQRTEQRDSAMYRCASSLDSGSYNEQFFGPGTRLTVL.

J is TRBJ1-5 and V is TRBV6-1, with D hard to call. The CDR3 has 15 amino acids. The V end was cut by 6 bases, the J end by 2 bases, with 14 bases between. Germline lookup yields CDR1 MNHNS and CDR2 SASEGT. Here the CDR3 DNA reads TGTGCCAGCAGCCCTACACGGGTTGGCAATCAGCCCCAGCATTTT. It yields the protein CASSPTRVGNQPQHF.

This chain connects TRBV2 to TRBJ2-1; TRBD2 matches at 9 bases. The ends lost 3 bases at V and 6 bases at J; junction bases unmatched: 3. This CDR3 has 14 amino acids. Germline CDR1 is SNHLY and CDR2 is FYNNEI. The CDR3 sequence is CASSDGTSPNEQFF. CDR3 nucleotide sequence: TGTGCCAGCAGTGACGGGACTAGCCCCAATGAGCAGTTCTTC.

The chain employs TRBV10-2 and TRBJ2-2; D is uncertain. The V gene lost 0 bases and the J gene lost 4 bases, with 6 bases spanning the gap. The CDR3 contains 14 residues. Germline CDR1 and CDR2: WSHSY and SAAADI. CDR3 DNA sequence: TGCGCCAGCAGTGAGTCGAGACTCACCGGGGAGCTGTTTTTT. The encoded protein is CASSESRLTGELFF.

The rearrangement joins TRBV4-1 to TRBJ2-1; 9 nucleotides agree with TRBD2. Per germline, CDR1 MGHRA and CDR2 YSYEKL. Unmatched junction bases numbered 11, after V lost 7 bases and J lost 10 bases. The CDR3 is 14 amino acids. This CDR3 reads CASNGGAGGNEQFF. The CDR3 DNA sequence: TGCGCCAGCAACGGCGGGGCGGGGGGGAACGAGCAGTTCTTC.

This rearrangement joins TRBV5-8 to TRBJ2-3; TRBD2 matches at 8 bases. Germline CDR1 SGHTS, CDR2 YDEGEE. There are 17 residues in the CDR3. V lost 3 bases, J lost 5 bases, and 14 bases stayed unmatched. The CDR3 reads CASSSPVSGRGVDTQYF. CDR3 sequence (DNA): TGTGCCAGCAGCTCTCCAGTGAGCGGGAGAGGAGTAGATACGCAGTATTTT.

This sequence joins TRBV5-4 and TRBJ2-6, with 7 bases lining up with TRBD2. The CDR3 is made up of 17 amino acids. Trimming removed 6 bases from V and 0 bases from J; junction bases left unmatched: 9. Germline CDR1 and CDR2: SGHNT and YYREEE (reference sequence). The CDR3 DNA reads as TGTGCCAGCACCCGACTAGCAGTTATCTCTGGGGCCAACGTCCTGACTTTC. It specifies CASTRLAVISGANVLTF.

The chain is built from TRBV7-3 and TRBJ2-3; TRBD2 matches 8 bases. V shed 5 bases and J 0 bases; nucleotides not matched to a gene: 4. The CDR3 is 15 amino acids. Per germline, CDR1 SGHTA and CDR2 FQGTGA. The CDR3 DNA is TGTGCCAGCAGCCCGGGGGGGGGTAGCACAGATACGCAGTATTTT. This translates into CASSPGGGSTDTQYF.

The CDR3 nucleotides are TGTGCCAGCAGTTCCCGGGACAGGGGACACGAGCAGTACTTC. Translated: CASSSRDRGHEQYF. V gene TRBV28 combines with J gene TRBJ2-7; 10 positions agree with TRBD1. This CDR3 comprises 14 residues. V lost 4 bases, J lost 5 bases, and 5 bases stayed unmatched. Germline assignment: CDR1 MDHEN and CDR2 SYDVKM.

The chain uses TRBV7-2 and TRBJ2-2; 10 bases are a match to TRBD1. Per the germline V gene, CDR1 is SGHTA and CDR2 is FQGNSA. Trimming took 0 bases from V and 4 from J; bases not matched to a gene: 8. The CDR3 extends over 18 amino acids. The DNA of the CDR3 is TGTGCCAGCAGCTTAGCAGCCGGTAGGACAGGGGGCACCGGGGAGCTGTTTTTT. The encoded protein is CASSLAAGRTGGTGELFF. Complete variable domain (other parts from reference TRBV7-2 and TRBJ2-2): GAGVSQSPSNKVTEKGKDVELRCDPISGHTALYWYRQSLGQGLEFLIYFQGNSAPDKSGLPSDRFSAERTGGSVSTLTIQRTQQEDSAVYLCASSLAAGRTGGTGELFFGEGSRLTVL.

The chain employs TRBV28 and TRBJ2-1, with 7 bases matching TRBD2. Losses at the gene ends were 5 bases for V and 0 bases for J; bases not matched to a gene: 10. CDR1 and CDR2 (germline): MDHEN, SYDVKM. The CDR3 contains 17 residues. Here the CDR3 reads CASSPKRTRGSYNEQFF. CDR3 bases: TGTGCCAGCAGTCCAAAACGGACTAGAGGCTCCTACAATGAGCAGTTCTTC.

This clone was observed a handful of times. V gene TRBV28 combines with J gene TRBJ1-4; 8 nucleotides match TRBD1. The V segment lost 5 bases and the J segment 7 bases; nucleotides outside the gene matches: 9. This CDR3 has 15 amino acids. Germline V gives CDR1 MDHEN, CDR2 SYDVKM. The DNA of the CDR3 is TGTGCCAGCAGTCTTCTACAGGGGGGAGGTGAAAAACTGTTTTTT. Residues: CASSLLQGGGEKLFF.

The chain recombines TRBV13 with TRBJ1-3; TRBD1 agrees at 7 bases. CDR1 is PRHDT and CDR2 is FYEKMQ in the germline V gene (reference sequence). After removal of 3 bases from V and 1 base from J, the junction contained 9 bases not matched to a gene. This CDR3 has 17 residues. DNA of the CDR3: TGTGCCAGCAGCTTTGCCCCCTCCAGGGGGTCTGGAAACACCATATATTTT. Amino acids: CASSFAPSRGSGNTIYF.

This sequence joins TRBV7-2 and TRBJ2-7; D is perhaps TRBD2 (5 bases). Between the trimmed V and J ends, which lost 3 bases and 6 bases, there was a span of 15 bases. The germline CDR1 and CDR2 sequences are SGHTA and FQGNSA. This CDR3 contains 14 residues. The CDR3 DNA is TGTGCCAGCAGCTTCCACACGGGGTATGCCGAGCAGTACTTC. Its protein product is CASSFHTGYAEQYF.

The CDR3 coding sequence is TGTGCCAGCAGACGGGACAGGGAATATGGCTACACCTTC. It codes for CASRRDREYGYTF. The J gene is TRBJ1-2, the V gene TRBV2; 9 bases align to TRBD1. Looked up from germline, CDR1 is SNHLY and CDR2 is FYNNEI. Trimming at V came to 6 bases and at J to 5 bases, leaving 4 bases not matched to a gene. The CDR3 has 13 amino acids.

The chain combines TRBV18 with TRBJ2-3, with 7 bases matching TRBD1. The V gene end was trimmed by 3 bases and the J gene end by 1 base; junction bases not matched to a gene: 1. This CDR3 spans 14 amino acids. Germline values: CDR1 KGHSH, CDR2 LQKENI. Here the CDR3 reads CASSPGQGTDTQYF. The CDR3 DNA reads TGTGCCAGCTCACCTGGACAGGGCACAGATACGCAGTATTTT.

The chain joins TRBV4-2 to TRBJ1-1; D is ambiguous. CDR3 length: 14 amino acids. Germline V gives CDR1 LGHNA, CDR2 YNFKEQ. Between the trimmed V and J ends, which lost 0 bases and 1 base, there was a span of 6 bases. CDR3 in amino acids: CASSQDEGNTEAFF. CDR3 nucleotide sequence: TGTGCCAGCAGCCAAGATGAGGGGAACACTGAAGCTTTCTTT.

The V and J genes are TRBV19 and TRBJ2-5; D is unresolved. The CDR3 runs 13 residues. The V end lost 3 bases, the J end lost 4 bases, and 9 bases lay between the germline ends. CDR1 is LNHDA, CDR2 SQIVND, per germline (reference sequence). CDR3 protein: CASSISTPETQYF. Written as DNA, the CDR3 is TGTGCCAGTAGTATTAGTACTCCAGAGACCCAGTACTTC.

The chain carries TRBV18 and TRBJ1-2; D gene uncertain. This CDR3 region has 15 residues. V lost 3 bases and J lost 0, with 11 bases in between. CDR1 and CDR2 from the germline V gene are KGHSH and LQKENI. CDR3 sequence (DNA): TGTGCCAGCTCACCCGCGAGGCTTACTAACTATGGCTACACCTTC. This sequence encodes CASSPARLTNYGYTF.